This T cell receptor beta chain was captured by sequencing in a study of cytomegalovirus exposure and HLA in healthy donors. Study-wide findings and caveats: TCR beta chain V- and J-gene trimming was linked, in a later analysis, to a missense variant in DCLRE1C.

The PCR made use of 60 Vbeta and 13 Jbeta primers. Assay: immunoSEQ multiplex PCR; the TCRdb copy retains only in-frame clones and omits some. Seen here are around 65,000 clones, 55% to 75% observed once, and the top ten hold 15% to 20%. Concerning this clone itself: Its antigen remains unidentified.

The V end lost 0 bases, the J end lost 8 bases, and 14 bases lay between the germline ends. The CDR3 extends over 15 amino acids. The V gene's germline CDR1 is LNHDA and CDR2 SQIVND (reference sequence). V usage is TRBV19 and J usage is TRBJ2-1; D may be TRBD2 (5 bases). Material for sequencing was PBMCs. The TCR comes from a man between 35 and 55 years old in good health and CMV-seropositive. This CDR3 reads CASSIDGVGWDEQFF. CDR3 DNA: TGTGCCAGTAGTATAGACGGGGTAGGATGGGATGAGCAGTTCTTC.